Following are 22 T cell receptor beta chains from one sample sequenced in a study. TCRdb reanalysed the RT-PCR reads using MiXCR and keeps one entry per CDR3 protein. The sample has approximately 6,500 distinct CDR3 sequences; approximately 93% are singletons. Material: memory CD4+ T cells from blood. These receptors were obtained from a female donor in good health, serving as a healthy control.

To note about this clonotype: Since the library was made to target alpha chains, this beta chain is a stray read and its abundance is not meaningful. The chain combines TRBV27 with TRBJ1-2; possibly TRBD1 for D (5 bases). Germline loops: CDR1 MNHEY, CDR2 SMNVEV (reference sequence). The V and J ends lost 2 bases and 6 bases respectively, with 10 bases between them. The CDR3 is made up of 13 amino acids. This CDR3 is CASSLKQVDGYTF. The CDR3, as DNA: TGTGCCAGCAGTTTAAAACAGGTGGATGGCTACACCTTC.

About this clonotype itself: Since the library was made to target alpha chains, this beta chain is a stray read and its abundance is not meaningful. The chain couples TRBV12-3 or TRBV12-4 to TRBJ2-7, with D hard to call. V was clipped by 5 bases and J by 5 bases, with 7 bases between them. The CDR3 contains 11 residues. The CDR3 coding sequence is TGTGCCAGCAGTGTTACGGACGAGCAGTACTTC. Amino acids: CASSVTDEQYF.

Worth noting for this clonotype: This beta chain is a stray read from a library made for alpha chains; its abundance is not meaningful. DNA for the CDR3: TGTGCCAGCAGCCAGAACGCCGAGCAGTACTTC. As protein: CASSQNAEQYF. V and J are TRBV7-2 and TRBJ2-7; D remains ambiguous. Deletions cut 5 bases from V and 6 bases from J, with 8 bases between. CDR3 size: 11 residues. Germline V gene lookup returns CDR1 SGHTA and CDR2 FQGNSA.

In regard to this clonotype: Being off target in a library aimed at alpha chains, this beta chain has a size of little meaning. This CDR3 is CAWSVPVPSGELFF. The CDR3 nucleotides read TGTGCCTGGAGTGTACCAGTACCCTCCGGGGAGCTGTTTTTT. The chain recombines TRBV30 with TRBJ2-2; D not resolved. Germline CDR1 GTSNPN, CDR2 SVGIG (reference sequence). V lost 0 bases and J 6 bases, leaving 11 bases between the germline ends. The CDR3 has 14 residues.

This clonotype came up once. With the library built for alpha chains, this beta chain is off target and its frequency is not meaningful. The V and J genes are TRBV7-3 and TRBJ2-1; 12 nucleotides agree with TRBD2. Germline V lookup: CDR1 SGHTA, CDR2 FQGTGA. V was pared by 5 bases and J by 4 bases, with 3 bases of the junction left unmatched. The CDR3 is 15 amino acids. The DNA of the CDR3 is TGTGCCAGCAGCGCTAGCGGGGGGGCTTACAATGAGCAGTTCTTC. Encoded protein: CASSASGGAYNEQFF.

Regarding this clonotype: Since it is a stray read in a library aimed at alpha chains, this beta chain has a size that is not meaningful. This chain's CDR3 is CASSLQAGFTDTQYF. CDR3 in DNA: TGTGCCAGCAGCTTACAGGCAGGGTTTACAGATACGCAGTATTTT. This chain links TRBV7-2 with TRBJ2-3; D is perhaps TRBD1 (5 bases). The V gene lost 2 bases and the J gene lost 3 bases, with 12 bases spanning the gap. The CDR3 has 15 amino acids. The germline V gene encodes CDR1 SGHTA and CDR2 FQGNSA.

As for this clonotype: The size of this beta chain means little, since it is a stray read in a library made for alpha chains. The V and J genes are TRBV20-1 and TRBJ2-1; 10 nucleotides agree with TRBD1. V trimming: 6 bases; J trimming: 3 bases; junction bases outside the gene matches: 11. Germline CDR1 and CDR2: DFQATT and SNEGSKA (reference sequence). This CDR3 spans 16 amino acids. CDR3 in DNA: TGCAGTGCCCCCCCCCACGGGACAGGGGACTACAATGAGCAGTTCTTC. Translation: CSAPPHGTGDYNEQFF.

Turning to this clonotype: This beta chain represents an off-target read in a library built for alpha chains; its size is of limited meaning. This chain connects TRBV20-1 to TRBJ2-7, with a tentative D call TRBD1 (6 bases). V dropped 6 bases and J dropped 3 bases, with 15 bases sitting between them. The CDR3 sequence is 13 residues long. Germline-derived CDR1 and CDR2 are DFQATT and SNEGSKA (reference sequence). The DNA of the CDR3 is TGCAGTGCCCCAAAACCAGGGGACTACGAGCAGTACTTC. Its translation is CSAPKPGDYEQYF.

For this clonotype: This beta chain turned up in a library designed for alpha chains; as an off-target read, its abundance says little. V and J are TRBV7-2 and TRBJ2-5; maybe TRBD1 (8 bases). The V end lost 5 bases, the J end lost 5 bases, and 15 bases lay between the germline ends. The germline gives CDR1 SGHTA, CDR2 FQGNSA. The CDR3 loop spans 14 amino acids. Here the CDR3 reads CASSRDRGGETQYF. The CDR3 DNA reads as TGTGCCAGCAGCCGTGACAGGGGAGGGGAGACCCAGTACTTC.

Turning to this clonotype: With the library built for alpha chains, this beta chain is off target and its frequency is not meaningful. Here the CDR3 reads CASSPTGGIVVDEQFF. The DNA for the CDR3 is TGTGCCAGCAGCCCCACTGGCGGTATCGTGGTGGATGAGCAGTTCTTC. V and J are TRBV7-3 and TRBJ2-1; D remains ambiguous. Germline CDR1 reads SGHTA; CDR2 reads FQGTGA. Trimming stripped 5 bases from V and 8 bases from J, with 22 bases between. This CDR3 comprises 16 residues. Using reference TRBV7-3 and TRBJ2-1 for the parts outside the CDR3, the full variable domain is GAGVSQTPSNKVTEKGKYVELRCDPISGHTALYWYRQSLGQGPEFLIYFQGTGAADDSGLPNDRFFAVRPEGSVSTLKIQRTERGDSAVYLCASSPTGGIVVDEQFFGPGTRLTVL.

As regards this clonotype: This beta chain is an off-target read within a library intended for alpha chains, so its frequency means little. The gene calls are TRBV7-9 and TRBJ2-5; TRBD1 agrees at 8 bases. This CDR3 is built from 14 residues. V lost 5 bases, J lost 5 bases, and 7 bases stayed unmatched. Per the germline V gene, CDR1 is SEHNR and CDR2 is FQNEAQ (reference sequence). CDR3 in amino acids: CASSPGQGGETQYF. The CDR3 DNA follows: TGTGCCAGCAGCCCAGGACAGGGAGGCGAGACCCAGTACTTC.

For this clonotype: This beta chain appears as a stray read in a library generated for alpha chains; its size is not informative. The rearrangement joins TRBV11-2 to TRBJ2-1; possibly TRBD1 for D (5 bases). Germline loops: CDR1 SGHAT, CDR2 FQNNGV. Trimming left V 1 base short and J 0 bases short, with 7 bases between. The CDR3 loop spans 15 amino acids. CDR3 sequence: CASSLVGASYNEQFF. The CDR3 coding sequence is TGTGCCAGCAGCTTAGTAGGGGCCTCCTACAATGAGCAGTTCTTC.

As for this clonotype: The library was prepared for alpha chains; this beta chain is a stray read, so its frequency means little. V gene TRBV6-2 or TRBV6-3 combines with J gene TRBJ2-1; D assignment may be TRBD1 or TRBD2 (6 bases each). Trimming shortened V by 5 bases and J by 9 bases, and 11 bases separated the two germline ends. Germline assignment: CDR1 MNHEY and CDR2 SVGEGT. The CDR3 is made up of 12 amino acids. CDR3 nucleotides: TGTGCCAGCAGTGAGAGGGGGGCTGAGCAGTTCTTC. Translating it yields CASSERGAEQFF.

This clonotype has just one count. With the library built for alpha chains, this beta chain is off target and its frequency is not meaningful. This rearrangement joins TRBV29-1 to TRBJ2-3; 10 bases match TRBD1. The V gene's germline CDR1 is SQVTM and CDR2 ANQGSEA. J lost 4 bases, V lost 4 bases, and 5 bases had no gene match. The CDR3 has 14 residues. Here the CDR3 reads CSVGGTGVADTQYF. In DNA form, the CDR3 reads TGCAGCGTTGGCGGGACAGGGGTTGCAGATACGCAGTATTTT.

As for this clonotype: In a library made to pick up alpha chains, this beta chain is a stray read with a size that means little. The genes are TRBV20-1 and TRBJ2-7; 10 nucleotides align to TRBD2. V lost 6 bases to trimming and J lost 0 bases; unmatched junction nucleotides: 8. This CDR3 contains 15 residues. Germline V gene lookup returns CDR1 DFQATT and CDR2 SNEGSKA (reference sequence). The DNA for the CDR3 is TGCAGTGCAGCGCCTGGGACTAGCGTCTCCTACGAGCAGTACTTC. This translates into CSAAPGTSVSYEQYF.

Note on this clonotype: The size of this beta chain means little, since it is a stray read in a library made for alpha chains. The chain uses TRBV5-6 and TRBJ2-1, with a possible D match to TRBD2 (5 bases). The CDR3 covers 15 residues. Per the germline V gene, CDR1 is SGHDT and CDR2 is YYEEEE. V lost 4 bases, J lost 0 bases, and 11 bases lay in between. CDR3 bases: TGTGCCAGCAGCCGGTGGAGGTCCTCCTACAATGAGCAGTTCTTC. Translated, it gives CASSRWRSSYNEQFF. Full variable domain (outside the CDR3, taken from reference TRBV5-6 and TRBJ2-1): DAGVTQSPTHLIKTRGQQVTLRCSPKSGHDTVSWYQQALGQGPQFIFQYYEEEERQRGNFPDRFSGHQFPNYSSELNVNALLLGDSALYLCASSRWRSSYNEQFFGPGTRLTVL.

On this clonotype itself: This beta chain represents an off-target read in a library built for alpha chains; its size is of limited meaning. V is TRBV29-1 and J is TRBJ2-5; 7 bases align to TRBD1. Germline CDR1 is SQVTM and CDR2 is ANQGSEA. With V trimmed by 4 bases and J by 9 bases, 11 bases remained unmatched. The CDR3 runs 13 residues. The DNA of the CDR3 is TGCAGCGTTGGCACCGACAGGGAAAATGCCCAGTACTTC. This encodes CSVGTDRENAQYF.

As regards this clonotype: This beta chain is off target for a library built for alpha chains, so its abundance means little. The CDR3, as DNA: TGTGCCAGCAGCTTACGTAGGTACGGGATTGACACCGGGGAGCTGTTTTTT. This sequence encodes CASSLRRYGIDTGELFF. The chain links TRBV11-1 to TRBJ2-2, with D maybe TRBD2 (5 bases). Per the germline V gene, CDR1 is SGHAT and CDR2 is FQDESV (reference sequence). CDR3 length: 17 amino acids. V gave up 2 bases and J gave up 3 bases, with 16 bases separating them.

Of note for this clonotype: This beta chain is a stray sequence in a library constructed for alpha chains; its clone size is not meaningful. This chain uses TRBV5-1 with TRBJ2-6; D is perhaps TRBD1 (5 bases). V lost 2 bases and J lost 3, with 12 bases in between. The V gene's germline CDR1 is SGHRS and CDR2 YFSETQ. The CDR3 totals 16 residues. Written as DNA, the CDR3 is TGCGCCAGCAGCTTACAGCAGGGTGTTGGGGCCAACGTCCTGACTTTC. It is translated as CASSLQQGVGANVLTF. The whole variable domain, remainder taken from reference TRBV5-1 and TRBJ2-6, is KAGVTQTPRYLIKTRGQQVTLSCSPISGHRSVSWYQQTPGQGLQFLFEYFSETQRNKGNFPGRFSGRQFSNSRSEMNVSTLELGDSALYLCASSLQQGVGANVLTFGAGSRLTVL.

Concerning this clonotype itself: Within a library made for alpha chains, this beta chain is off target, and its count is uninformative. J is TRBJ2-7 and V is TRBV7-9; possibly TRBD1 or TRBD2 for D (6 bases each). Per germline, CDR1 SEHNR and CDR2 FQNEAQ (reference sequence). CDR3 size: 13 residues. V gave up 4 bases and J gave up 0 bases, with 7 bases separating them. The CDR3 here is CASSWGASYEQYF. In DNA, the CDR3 is TGTGCCAGCAGCTGGGGGGCCTCCTACGAGCAGTACTTC.

To note about this clonotype: This beta chain is a stray sequence in a library constructed for alpha chains; its clone size is not meaningful. V gene TRBV20-1 combines with J gene TRBJ1-2; unclear D gene. CDR3 length: 12 residues. V lost 5 bases and J lost 0, with 7 bases in between. Germline assignment: CDR1 DFQATT and CDR2 SNEGSKA (reference sequence). The CDR3 reads CSARGSNYGYTF. The CDR3 bases are TGCAGTGCTCGCGGATCTAACTATGGCTACACCTTC.

This clonotype was seen only once. This beta chain is an off-target read within a library intended for alpha chains, so its frequency means little. The V and J genes are TRBV5-1 and TRBJ2-5, with D tentatively TRBD1 or TRBD2 (6 bases each). Germline V gene lookup returns CDR1 SGHRS and CDR2 YFSETQ. This CDR3 region has 13 residues. V lost 4 bases to trimming and J lost 2 bases, with 9 bases between them. CDR3 amino acids: CASSRGVQETQYF. The CDR3 nucleotides are TGCGCCAGCAGCAGGGGGGTTCAAGAGACCCAGTACTTC.